This TCR beta chain stems from a study of siplizumab effects on memory and regulatory T cells. TCRdb's table, derived via immunoSEQ multiplex PCR, lists solely in-frame clones and lacks some. This sample has around 82,000 clones, with around 93% found just once. The specimen sequenced was CD8+ T cells sorted from blood. This clonotype originated in a human donor in good health.

The CDR3 DNA reads as TGTGCCAGCAGCTTCAAGGTATTAGGGCCAACCTACGAGCAGTACTTC. Residues: CASSFKVLGPTYEQYF. The chain employs TRBV7-9 and TRBJ2-7; the D is unclear. The CDR3 has 16 amino acids. The germline gives CDR1 SEHNR, CDR2 FQNEAQ (reference sequence). Trimming removed 3 bases at V and 2 bases at J, with 17 bases between. The full variable domain, its missing parts supplied by reference TRBV7-9 and TRBJ2-7, is DTGVSQNPRHKITKRGQNVTFRCDPISEHNRLYWYRQTLGQGPEFLTYFQNEAQLEKSRLLSDRFSAERPKGSFSTLEIQRTEQGDSAMYLCASSFKVLGPTYEQYFGPGTRLTVT.